This TCR beta chain emerged from a study of T cell responses to AZD1222 COVID-19 vaccine. Notes on the study in general: Baseline seropositivity characterized only six AZD1222 recipients. Donors were chiefly white British, with a greater number of females, and clonal diversity was perhaps underestimated.

As to this clone: What it binds is not known.

Generated by immunoSEQ multiplex PCR, the TCRdb table keeps only in-frame clones and is missing some. The sample lists fewer than 55,000 clones, approximately 86% occurring once. The junction had 5 bases not matched to a gene; V was cut back by 5 bases and J by 4 bases. Per the germline V gene, CDR1 is SGHVS and CDR2 is FNYEAQ. There are 14 residues in the CDR3. The specimen comprised peripheral blood, sampled on day 0 of AZD1222 vaccination. This clonotype was obtained from an adult in good health. The chain joins TRBV7-6 to TRBJ1-3; 7 bases map to TRBD1. The CDR3 here is CASSQTGPGNTIYF. CDR3 sequence (DNA): TGTGCCAGCAGCCAGACAGGGCCAGGAAACACCATATATTTT.